Presented here are 28 T cell receptor beta chains from one specimen sequenced in a study of monozygotic twins with inflammatory bowel disease. TCRdb re-called the 5' RACE reads and gives one entry per CDR3 protein, without DNA. Its listing shows 110,000 to 150,000 distinct CDR3 sequences. Sequenced material: blood. These receptors were taken from a human donor with ulcerative colitis or Crohn's disease, or a healthy co-twin of an affected twin (not recorded which).

V gene TRBV25-1 combines with J gene TRBJ2-5; TCRdb indicates TRBD2, and absent DNA this call remains unverified. Germline values: CDR1 MGHDK, CDR2 SYGVNS. This CDR3 is built from 15 residues. CDR3 in amino acids: CASSDGTSGGGTQYF.

The chain combines TRBV5-1 with TRBJ1-3. The CDR3 totals 14 residues. CDR1 is SGHRS, CDR2 YFSETQ, per germline. The CDR3 protein is CASSLEGKGNTIYF.

This chain connects TRBV15 to TRBJ1-5. There are 13 residues in the CDR3. Germline V gene lookup returns CDR1 LNHNV and CDR2 YYDKDF (reference sequence). CDR3 loop: CATSRDKESPQHF.

CDR3 residues: CATSGSLPGQGVEKLFF. This chain uses TRBV24-1 with TRBJ1-4; the D call from TCRdb, TRBD1, cannot be confirmed without DNA. The CDR3 has 17 residues. The V gene's germline CDR1 is KGHDR and CDR2 SFDVKD.

This chain connects TRBV29-1 to TRBJ2-4; as DNA is missing, the TRBD1 call by TCRdb cannot be tested. In germline, CDR1 is SQVTM, CDR2 ANQGSEA. This CDR3 region has 13 residues. The CDR3 sequence: CTAQGAAKNIQYF.

The chain links TRBV5-6 to TRBJ2-3; the D gene TCRdb calls, TRBD2, cannot be checked with no DNA. CDR1 is SGHDT, CDR2 YYEEEE, per germline. The CDR3 runs to 17 residues. This CDR3 reads CASSLRWGLPGTDTQYF.

V and J are TRBV3-1 and TRBJ1-1; the D call of TRBD1 rests on TCRdb alone, since no DNA is present to check it. Germline-derived CDR1 and CDR2 are LGHDT and YNNKEL (reference sequence). This CDR3 has 15 residues. The CDR3 is CASSQGTAANTEAFF.

The gene calls are TRBV25-1 and TRBJ2-3; TCRdb proposes TRBD2, but this gene call is untestable without DNA. The CDR3 loop spans 15 amino acids. Germline lookup yields CDR1 MGHDK and CDR2 SYGVNS. CDR3 sequence reads: CASSPPGLFTDTQYF.

The chain uses TRBV7-6 and TRBJ2-7; the TCRdb call, TRBD2, lacks DNA for checking. The CDR3 covers 16 residues. Germline V gene sequence: CDR1 SGHVS, CDR2 FNYEAQ. CDR3 in amino acids: CASSPGLAGGIYEQYF. Together with reference TRBV7-6 and TRBJ2-7, the CDR3 gives the full variable domain: GAGVSQSPRYKVTKRGQDVALRCDPISGHVSLYWYRQALGQGPEFLTYFNYEAQQDKSGLPNDRFSAERPEGSISTLTIQRTEQRDSAMYRCASSPGLAGGIYEQYFGPGTRLTVT.

The chain combines TRBV12-2 with TRBJ2-5; TCRdb indicates TRBD2, and absent DNA this call remains unverified. TRBV12-2 is an annotated pseudogene. The CDR3 has 14 residues. The CDR3 loop is CASRLDRLAETQYF.

The genes are TRBV29-1 and TRBJ1-1; TCRdb reports TRBD1, a call that lacks DNA to check it against. This CDR3 is built from 13 residues. Germline loops: CDR1 SQVTM, CDR2 ANQGSEA. The CDR3 sequence is CSALGQGGYEAFF.

The chain employs TRBV6-5 and TRBJ2-1; with no DNA, the TCRdb D assignment of TRBD2 cannot be verified. This CDR3 contains 15 residues. The germline gives CDR1 MNHEY, CDR2 SVGAGI. CDR3 residues: CASSYPGTSDNEQFF.

V and J are TRBV28 and TRBJ1-4; the D call of TRBD1 rests on TCRdb alone, since no DNA is present to check it. CDR3 length equals 15 residues. The germline gives CDR1 MDHEN, CDR2 SYDVKM. CDR3 sequence reads: CASSFRQAPFEKLFF.

The chain recombines TRBV24-1 with TRBJ1-1; TCRdb selects TRBD1, and the lack of DNA leaves this call unchecked. The CDR3 runs 16 residues. Germline CDR1 is KGHDR and CDR2 is SFDVKD. CDR3 sequence reads: CATSDSNPGGNTEAFF.

The J gene is TRBJ2-7, the V gene TRBV24-1; TCRdb proposes TRBD2, but this gene call is untestable without DNA. The CDR3 contains 14 residues. Germline lookup yields CDR1 KGHDR and CDR2 SFDVKD. CDR3 loop: CATSGTSGSYEQYF.

The chain links TRBV29-1 to TRBJ2-3; the TRBD2 assignment by TCRdb is unverifiable without DNA. Germline CDR1 reads SQVTM; CDR2 reads ANQGSEA. CDR3 size: 13 residues. The CDR3 sequence: CSAGPPPTDTQYF.

The rearrangement links TRBV4-2 to TRBJ2-1; TCRdb names TRBD2, which stays unverified in the absence of DNA. This CDR3 has 14 residues. Looked up from germline, CDR1 is LGHNA and CDR2 is YNFKEQ. CDR3 residues: CASSQDGQAREQFF.

The CDR3 protein is CASSRQGAFNYEQYF. The chain joins TRBV5-4 to TRBJ2-7; the D gene TCRdb calls, TRBD1, cannot be checked with no DNA. This CDR3 comprises 15 residues. Germline-derived CDR1 and CDR2 are SGHNT and YYREEE (reference sequence).

The rearrangement uses TRBV5-4 and TRBJ2-1; the TCRdb D gene call, TRBD2, has no DNA to confirm it. Germline values: CDR1 SGHNT, CDR2 YYREEE (reference sequence). CDR3 length: 16 amino acids. The CDR3 sequence is CASSLNSGSSYNEQFF.

This chain uses TRBV5-1 with TRBJ1-1; TCRdb returns TRBD1, unconfirmable since there is no DNA. Germline CDR1 is SGHRS and CDR2 is YFSETQ. The CDR3 has 16 residues. CDR3 protein: CASSLEGRGRVTEAFF.

V is TRBV25-1 and J is TRBJ2-5; TCRdb returns TRBD1, unconfirmable since there is no DNA. The CDR3 length is 16 residues. Germline CDR1 MGHDK, CDR2 SYGVNS. CDR3 amino acids: CASSGTGEGWQETQYF.

The chain combines TRBV12-3 or TRBV12-4 with TRBJ2-7. CDR3 length equals 15 residues. This CDR3 reads CASSLELVESYEQYF.

The rearrangement links TRBV5-6 to TRBJ1-1. This CDR3 is 17 amino acids long. Per germline, CDR1 SGHDT and CDR2 YYEEEE. The CDR3 sequence: CASSLVRPAHMNTEAFF.

This sequence joins TRBV7-2 and TRBJ2-2. Germline assignment: CDR1 SGHTA and CDR2 FQGNSA. The length of the CDR3 is 12 residues. CDR3 sequence: CASSRRTGELFF.

The chain carries TRBV12-3 or TRBV12-4 and TRBJ1-1. The CDR3 covers 14 residues. The CDR3 loop reads CASSLRHANTEAFF.

V gene TRBV7-9 combines with J gene TRBJ1-6. The CDR3 loop spans 16 amino acids. CDR1 SEHNR and CDR2 FQNEAQ come from the germline V gene (reference sequence). CDR3 loop: CASSPVRGSYNSPLHF.

The chain employs TRBV29-1 and TRBJ1-2; TCRdb designates TRBD1, a call that cannot be tested without DNA. The CDR3 is 11 residues long. The germline gives CDR1 SQVTM, CDR2 ANQGSEA. CDR3 sequence: CSIDRGDGYTF. The variable domain in full, with the rest retrieved from reference TRBV29-1 and TRBJ1-2, is SAVISQKPSRDICQRGTSLTIQCQVDSQVTMMFWYRQQPGQSLTLIATANQGSEATYESGFVIDKFPISRPNLTFSTLTVSNMSPEDSSIYLCSIDRGDGYTFGSGTRLTVV.

The CDR3 is CSARDWGGLAAYEQYF. The rearrangement joins TRBV20-1 to TRBJ2-7; the TRBD2 assignment by TCRdb is unverifiable without DNA. CDR1 DFQATT and CDR2 SNEGSKA come from the germline V gene (reference sequence). The CDR3 is 16 amino acids.